This T cell receptor beta chain was profiled in a study of T cell repertoires in cytomegalovirus infection. Across the whole study: Carrying CMV and the relevant HLA type showed in public TCR beta signatures. Whole-study findings and limits: Ex vivo, HLA-C-restricted CMV-specific TCR beta clonotypes prevailed over the rest of the response. Cumulative frequency (of public TCR beta family members) identified carriers of CMV plus the relevant HLA.

This clonotype was picked up a small number of times. Its target is unknown. Trimming took 1 base from V and 1 from J, leaving 16 bases between them. This CDR3 is 17 amino acids long. Germline V gene sequence: CDR1 SGHVS, CDR2 FQNEAQ. TCRdb itself ran the reads through MiXCR, one entry per CDR3 protein. The table lists 170,000 or so distinct CDR3 sequences, approximately 17% of them singletons. Material for sequencing was CD8+ T cells from PBMCs. V and J are TRBV7-8 and TRBJ1-1, with D perhaps TRBD1 (5 bases). The TCR comes from a human donor in good health (CMV status not recorded). Some clones in this sample may be carry-over from other donors' samples. The CDR3 is CASSLVGTGRRNTEAFF. The DNA for the CDR3 is TGTGCCAGCAGCTTAGTGGGAACAGGCAGAAGGAACACTGAAGCTTTCTTT. The variable domain in full, completed from reference TRBV7-8 and TRBJ1-1, reads GAGVSQSPRYKVAKRGQDVALRCDPISGHVSLFWYQQALGQGPEFLTYFQNEAQLDKSGLPSDRFFAERPEGSVSTLKIQRTQQEDSAVYLCASSLVGTGRRNTEAFFGQGTRLTVV.